The 10 T cell receptor beta chains reported below all come from one sample, sequenced in a study of cytomegalovirus exposure and HLA in healthy donors. Some clones are missing from TCRdb's copy, which holds only in-frame ones; the method was immunoSEQ multiplex PCR. The sample comprises under 200,000 clones, 91% of which are singletons, and approximately 2.9% rests with the top ten. The sample taken for sequencing was PBMCs. All receptors derive from a woman between 18 and 30 years old in good health and CMV-seropositive.

The rearrangement uses TRBV29-1 and TRBJ2-1, with 10 bases identical to TRBD1. This CDR3 region has 17 residues. Germline values: CDR1 SQVTM, CDR2 ANQGSEA. V shed 4 bases, J shed 4 bases, and the junction held 13 bases outside the gene matches. The CDR3 DNA sequence: TGCAGCGTTGTGGGACAGGGGACGTCAAGAGGATACAATGAGCAGTTCTTC. Amino acids: CSVVGQGTSRGYNEQFF.

The chain carries TRBV10-3 and TRBJ1-1, with TRBD1 matching 7 bases. V lost 3 bases to trimming and J lost 6 bases; unmatched junction nucleotides: 13. The CDR3 runs 16 residues. Per the germline V gene, CDR1 is ENHRY and CDR2 is SYGVKD. CDR3 nucleotides: TGTGCCATCAGTGACTTCGTTAAACAGGGGCCCTCTGAAGCTTTCTTT. Protein: CAISDFVKQGPSEAFF.

The V and J genes are TRBV19 and TRBJ1-5, with D unclear. Trimming removed 5 bases at V and 7 bases at J, with 15 bases between. The germline V gene encodes CDR1 LNHDA and CDR2 SQIVND (reference sequence). The CDR3 consists of 14 residues. For the CDR3, the DNA is TGTGCCAGTAGTGTCCGGCGCCGCGGGCAGCCCCAGCATTTT. Its protein is CASSVRRRGQPQHF.

The chain recombines TRBV25-1 with TRBJ2-1, with 12 nucleotides matching TRBD2. V shed 6 bases, J shed 0 bases, and the junction held 9 bases outside the gene matches. Germline loops: CDR1 MGHDK, CDR2 SYGVNS. The length of the CDR3 is 18 residues. CDR3 protein: CASSQGTSGFSSYNEQFF. CDR3 coding DNA: TGTGCCAGCAGCCAGGGGACTAGCGGGTTTAGCTCCTACAATGAGCAGTTCTTC.

The V call is TRBV7-2, the J call TRBJ2-7; 9 bases fit TRBD2. With 0 bases clipped from V and 7 bases from J, the junction kept 4 bases outside the gene matches. Germline assignment: CDR1 SGHTA and CDR2 FQGNSA. This CDR3 contains 14 residues. DNA of the CDR3: TGTGCCAGCAGCTTAGCTAGCGGGGGATTGGAGCAGTACTTC. Translated, it gives CASSLASGGLEQYF.

The chain recombines TRBV29-1 with TRBJ2-1, with 7 bases that match TRBD2. The J segment lost 5 bases and the V segment lost 4 bases, leaving 5 bases of the junction unmatched. From germline, CDR1 is SQVTM and CDR2 ANQGSEA. CDR3 length: 13 residues. CDR3 nucleotides: TGCAGCGTTGCCTATCTAGCGGACAATGAGCAGTTCTTC. It yields the protein CSVAYLADNEQFF.

The chain links TRBV5-6 to TRBJ2-5; weak D call: TRBD2 (6 bases). CDR3 length: 15 amino acids. V was cut by 5 bases and J by 4 bases, with 18 bases left in between. Germline lookup yields CDR1 SGHDT and CDR2 YYEEEE. The chain's CDR3 is CASSSSEGRGETQYF. For the CDR3, the DNA is TGTGCCAGCAGTTCCTCGGAGGGAAGGGGAGAGACCCAGTACTTC.

The chain combines TRBV2 with TRBJ2-7; D is possibly TRBD1 (5 bases). V was clipped by 7 bases and J by 0 bases, with 13 bases between them. The CDR3 contains 14 residues. CDR1 SNHLY and CDR2 FYNNEI come from the germline V gene. The CDR3 loop reads CASTRQLISYEQYF. CDR3 coding DNA: TGTGCCAGCACAAGACAGTTAATCTCCTACGAGCAGTACTTC.

The chain combines TRBV19 with TRBJ1-3; 12 bases are a match to TRBD1. The CDR3 has 14 amino acids. Germline lookup yields CDR1 LNHDA and CDR2 SQIVND (reference sequence). The V segment lost 7 bases and the J segment 8 bases; nucleotides outside the gene matches: 6. CDR3 residues: CASIPGQGAHTIYF. CDR3 nucleotide sequence: TGTGCCAGTATACCGGGACAGGGGGCACACACCATATATTTT. Looking up the rest from reference TRBV19 and TRBJ1-3 gives the full variable domain: DGGITQSPKYLFRKEGQNVTLSCEQNLNHDAMYWYRQDPGQGLRLIYYSQIVNDFQKGDIAEGYSVSREKKESFPLTVTSAQKNPTAFYLCASIPGQGAHTIYFGEGSWLTVV.

The J gene is TRBJ2-2, the V gene TRBV11-1, with TRBD1 matching over 9 bases. The junction had 10 bases not matched to a gene; V was cut back by 8 bases and J by 6 bases. This CDR3 comprises 15 residues. Germline V CDR1 and CDR2: SGHAT, FQDESV (reference sequence). For the CDR3, the DNA is TGTGCCAGCGGACCGGACAGGGGAGGGGCCGGGGAGCTGTTTTTT. Residues: CASGPDRGGAGELFF.